The entry below gives a single T cell receptor (beta chain) sequence along with its context. This entry is derived from a study of T-cell memory formation after mild COVID-19. CDR1 is LGHNA, CDR2 YNFKEQ, per germline. The length of the CDR3 is 14 residues. Between the trimmed V and J ends, which lost 0 bases and 4 bases, there was a span of 6 bases. Via MiXCR, TCRdb re-called the 5' RACE reads, giving one row per CDR3 protein. Among fewer than 300,000 distinct CDR3 sequences listed, under 20% were seen once. This TCR was recovered from a man aged 18 to 29 who had mild COVID-19 (a few samples of this study predate the infection). Cell type and time point are not known. The sequenced sample was PBMCs or a T cell subset sorted from them (not recorded which). The chain carries TRBV4-2 and TRBJ2-2, with unresolved D. The CDR3 nucleotides are TGTGCCAGCAGCCAAGAGGCCAGCACCGGGGAGCTGTTTTTT. This encodes CASSQEASTGELFF.